Given below is one T cell receptor beta chain in context. Sequencing was performed with immunoSEQ multiplex PCR; in TCRdb, only in-frame clones are kept and a portion is missing. The sample consists of roughly 70,000 clones, approximately 80% of them appearing once. This sample was taken from a study of blood T cell repertoires in COVID-19. The germline gives CDR1 KGHSH, CDR2 LQKENI. V gave up 0 bases and J gave up 0 bases, with 6 bases separating them. The CDR3 spans 14 residues. Material: peripheral blood. J is TRBJ2-7 and V is TRBV18, with D maybe TRBD2 (5 bases). The sequence was obtained from a man between 65 and 79 years old who had recovered from COVID-19. DNA for the CDR3: TGTGCCAGCTCACCACCCCGGGGCTCCTACGAGCAGTACTTC. Amino acids: CASSPPRGSYEQYF.